This T cell receptor (beta chain) was identified in a study of early T cells in non-severe SARS-CoV-2 infection. The CDR3 totals 20 residues. The V gene's germline CDR1 is ENHRY and CDR2 SYGVKD. Trimming left V 6 bases short and J 5 bases short, with 32 bases between. TCRdb ran MiXCR on the 5' RACE reads and lists one entry per CDR3 protein. The table includes roughly 65,000 distinct CDR3 sequences, 12% detected once. This clonotype was counted at least ten times. The clonotype comes from an adult who was a healthcare worker with PCR-confirmed SARS-CoV-2 infection or an uninfected control (not recorded which). Sequenced sample: whole blood. The chain employs TRBV10-3 and TRBJ2-1, with D possibly being TRBD1 (7 bases). The CDR3 region is CAISGGSESKPQGGDNEQFF. In DNA, the CDR3 is TGTGCCATCAGCGGAGGCAGTGAGTCAAAGCCCCAGGGGGGTGACAATGAGCAGTTCTTC.